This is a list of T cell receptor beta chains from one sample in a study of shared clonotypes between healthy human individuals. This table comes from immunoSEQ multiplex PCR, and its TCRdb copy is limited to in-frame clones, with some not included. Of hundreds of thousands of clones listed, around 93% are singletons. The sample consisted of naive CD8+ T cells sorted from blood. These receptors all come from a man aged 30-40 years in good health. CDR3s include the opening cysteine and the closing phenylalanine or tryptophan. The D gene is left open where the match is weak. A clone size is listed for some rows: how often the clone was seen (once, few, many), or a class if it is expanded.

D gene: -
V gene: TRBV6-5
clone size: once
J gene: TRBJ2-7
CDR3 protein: CATRVMGHYEQYF
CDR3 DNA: TGTGCCACCCGGGTAATGGGGCACTACGAGCAGTACTTC

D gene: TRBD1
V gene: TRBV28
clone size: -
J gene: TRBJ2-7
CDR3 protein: CASSPPGTGADYEQYF
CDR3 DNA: TGTGCCAGCAGTCCACCGGGGACAGGGGCCGACTACGAGCAGTACTTC

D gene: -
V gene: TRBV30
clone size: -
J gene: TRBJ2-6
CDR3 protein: CAWSPGAGIASGANVLTF
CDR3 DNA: TGTGCCTGGAGTCCCGGGGCAGGGATAGCCTCTGGGGCCAACGTCCTGACTTTC

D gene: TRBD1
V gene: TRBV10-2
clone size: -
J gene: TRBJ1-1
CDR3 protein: CASSKTLQGRREAFF
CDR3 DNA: TGCGCCAGCAGTAAGACCCTACAGGGGCGACGGGAAGCTTTCTTT

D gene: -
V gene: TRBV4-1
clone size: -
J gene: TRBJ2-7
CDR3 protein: CASGAGGQYSYEQYF
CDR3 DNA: TGCGCCAGCGGCGCGGGGGGACAGTATTCCTACGAGCAGTACTTC

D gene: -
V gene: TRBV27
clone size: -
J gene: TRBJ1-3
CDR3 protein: CASSLSGSGNTIYF
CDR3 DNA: TGTGCCAGCAGTTTATCGGGCTCTGGAAACACCATATATTTT

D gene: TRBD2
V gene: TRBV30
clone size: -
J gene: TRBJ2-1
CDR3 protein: CAWSPTSGINEQFF
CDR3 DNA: TGTGCCTGGAGTCCCACTAGCGGGATCAATGAGCAGTTCTTC

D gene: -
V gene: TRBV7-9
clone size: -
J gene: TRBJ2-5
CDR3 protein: CASSRWTEETQYF
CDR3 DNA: TGTGCCAGCAGCCGTTGGACAGAAGAGACCCAGTACTTC

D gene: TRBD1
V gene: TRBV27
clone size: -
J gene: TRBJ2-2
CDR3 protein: CASSRTGPAGELFF
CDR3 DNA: TGTGCCAGCAGTCGGACAGGTCCGGCCGGGGAGCTGTTTTTT

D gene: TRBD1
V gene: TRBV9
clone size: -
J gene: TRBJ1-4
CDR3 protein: CASTRGQGTPTNEKLFF
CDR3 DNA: TGTGCCAGCACTCGGGGACAGGGGACACCAACTAATGAAAAACTGTTTTTT

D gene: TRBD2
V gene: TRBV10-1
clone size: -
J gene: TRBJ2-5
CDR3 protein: CASSKTSSEETQYF
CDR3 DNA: TGCGCCAGCAGTAAGACTAGCTCGGAAGAGACCCAGTACTTC

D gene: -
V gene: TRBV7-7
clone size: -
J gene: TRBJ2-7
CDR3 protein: CASSQWISYEQYF
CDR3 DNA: TGTGCCTCTTCGCAGTGGATCTCCTACGAGCAGTACTTC

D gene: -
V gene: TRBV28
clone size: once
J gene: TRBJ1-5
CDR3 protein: CASSPLTRGGPVGNQPQHF
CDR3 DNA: TGTGCCAGCAGTCCACTTACAAGGGGCGGCCCGGTGGGCAATCAGCCCCAGCATTTT

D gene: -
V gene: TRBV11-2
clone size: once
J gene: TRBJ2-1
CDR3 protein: CASHGDEQFF
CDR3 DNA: TGTGCCAGCCACGGGGATGAGCAGTTCTTC

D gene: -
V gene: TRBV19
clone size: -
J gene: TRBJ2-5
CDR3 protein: CASSPDTETQYF
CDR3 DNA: TGTGCCAGTAGTCCCGACACAGAGACCCAGTACTTC

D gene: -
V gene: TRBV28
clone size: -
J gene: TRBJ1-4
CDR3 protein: CASSLVQNEKLFF
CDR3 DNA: TGTGCCAGCAGTTTAGTCCAGAATGAAAAACTGTTTTTT

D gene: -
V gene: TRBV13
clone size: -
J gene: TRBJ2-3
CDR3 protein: CASSPNRLRQGVGKDTQYF
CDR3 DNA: TGTGCCAGCAGCCCAAACCGTTTAAGACAAGGGGTTGGTAAGGATACGCAGTATTTT

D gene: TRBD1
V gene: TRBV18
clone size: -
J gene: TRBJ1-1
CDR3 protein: CASSPRTGSDTEAFF
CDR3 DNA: TGTGCCAGCTCACCTAGGACAGGGTCGGACACTGAAGCTTTCTTT

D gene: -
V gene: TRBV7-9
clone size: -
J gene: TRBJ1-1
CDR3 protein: CASSRTPNTEAFF
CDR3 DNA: TGTGCCAGCAGCCGGACACCGAACACTGAAGCTTTCTTT

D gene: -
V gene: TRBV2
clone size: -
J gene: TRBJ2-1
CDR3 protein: CASRGTHNSYNEQFF
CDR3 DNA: TGTGCCAGCAGGGGGACTCACAACTCCTACAATGAGCAGTTCTTC

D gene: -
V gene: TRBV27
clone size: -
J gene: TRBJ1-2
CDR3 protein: CASSLSGDLGGYTF
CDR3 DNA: TGTGCCAGCAGTCTCTCAGGGGATCTTGGCGGCTACACCTTC

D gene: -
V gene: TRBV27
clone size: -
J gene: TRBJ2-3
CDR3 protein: CASSLRGDTQYF
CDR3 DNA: TGTGCCAGCAGCCTTAGGGGGGATACGCAGTATTTT

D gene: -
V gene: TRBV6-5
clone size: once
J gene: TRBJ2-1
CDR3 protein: CASSYSGSTNEQFF
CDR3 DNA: TGTGCCAGCAGTTACTCCGGGAGTACGAATGAGCAGTTCTTC

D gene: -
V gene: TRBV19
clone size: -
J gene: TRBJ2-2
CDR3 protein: CASSIWQLGGELFF
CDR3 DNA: TGTGCCAGTAGTATCTGGCAGTTGGGAGGGGAGCTGTTTTTT

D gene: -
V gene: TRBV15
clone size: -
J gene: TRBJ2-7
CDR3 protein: CATSRSPRDEQYF
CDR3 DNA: TGTGCCACCAGCAGATCACCCCGGGACGAGCAGTACTTC

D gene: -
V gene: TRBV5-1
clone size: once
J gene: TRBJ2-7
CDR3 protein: CASRGAEAYEQYF
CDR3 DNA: TGCGCCAGCAGGGGCGCAGAAGCCTACGAGCAGTACTTC

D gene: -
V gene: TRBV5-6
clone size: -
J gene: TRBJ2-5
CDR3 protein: CASSPDWGRPAETQYF
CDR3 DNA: TGTGCCAGCAGCCCGGACTGGGGACGCCCGGCGGAGACCCAGTACTTC

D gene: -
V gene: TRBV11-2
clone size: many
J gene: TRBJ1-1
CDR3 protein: CASSLFSTEAFF
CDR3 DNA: TGTGCCAGCAGCTTATTCTCCACTGAAGCTTTCTTT

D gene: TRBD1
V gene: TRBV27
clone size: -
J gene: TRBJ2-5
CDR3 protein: CASSPLKGARIETQYF
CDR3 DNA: TGTGCCAGCAGTCCCCTTAAGGGGGCGAGGATAGAGACCCAGTACTTC

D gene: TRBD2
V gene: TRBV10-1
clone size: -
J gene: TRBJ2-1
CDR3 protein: CASSENSGNEQFF
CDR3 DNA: TGCGCCAGCAGTGAGAATAGCGGGAATGAGCAGTTCTTC

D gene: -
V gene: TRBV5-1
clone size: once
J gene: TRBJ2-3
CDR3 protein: CASRERGTDTQYF
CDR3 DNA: TGCGCCAGCAGGGAGCGGGGCACAGATACGCAGTATTTT

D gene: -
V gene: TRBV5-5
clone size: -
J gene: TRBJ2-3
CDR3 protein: CASNPPGVQDTQYF
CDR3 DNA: TGTGCCAGCAACCCCCCAGGAGTACAAGATACGCAGTATTTT

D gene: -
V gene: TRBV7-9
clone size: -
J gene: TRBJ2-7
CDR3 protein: CASSAYRVGEQYF
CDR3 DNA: TGTGCCAGCAGCGCATACAGGGTCGGCGAGCAGTACTTC

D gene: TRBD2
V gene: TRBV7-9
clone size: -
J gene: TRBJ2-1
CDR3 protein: CASSHPDTSGHNEQFF
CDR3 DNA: TGTGCCAGCAGTCACCCGGACACTAGCGGCCACAATGAGCAGTTCTTC

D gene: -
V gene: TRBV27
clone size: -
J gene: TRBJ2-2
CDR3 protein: CASGQKTGELFF
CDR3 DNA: TGTGCCAGCGGTCAAAAGACCGGGGAGCTGTTTTTT

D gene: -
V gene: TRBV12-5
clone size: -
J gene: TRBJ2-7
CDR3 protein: CASGRMTLGYEQYF
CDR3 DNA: TGTGCTAGTGGTCGGATGACCCTAGGTTACGAGCAGTACTTC

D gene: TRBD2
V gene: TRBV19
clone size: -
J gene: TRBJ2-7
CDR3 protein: CASSIGAGSETEQYF
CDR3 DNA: TGTGCCAGTAGTATAGGAGCGGGGAGTGAAACGGAGCAGTACTTC

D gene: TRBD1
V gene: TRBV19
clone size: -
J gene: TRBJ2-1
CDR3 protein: CASSSDRGWDEQFF
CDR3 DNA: TGTGCCAGTAGTTCGGACAGGGGATGGGATGAGCAGTTCTTC

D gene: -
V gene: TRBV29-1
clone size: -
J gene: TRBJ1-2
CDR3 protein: CSVEEGKPYGYTF
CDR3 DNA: TGCAGCGTTGAAGAAGGTAAACCCTATGGCTACACCTTC

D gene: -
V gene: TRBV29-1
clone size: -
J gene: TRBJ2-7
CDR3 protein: CSVELSGYEQYF
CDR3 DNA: TGCAGCGTTGAATTAAGCGGCTACGAGCAGTACTTC

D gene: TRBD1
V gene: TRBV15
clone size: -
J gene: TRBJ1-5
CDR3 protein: CATSKDRRPIRNQPQHF
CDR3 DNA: TGTGCCACCAGCAAGGACAGGCGACCCATTAGGAATCAGCCCCAGCATTTT

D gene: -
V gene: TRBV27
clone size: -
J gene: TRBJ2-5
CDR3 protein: CASSAVAGAAVETQYF
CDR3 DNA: TGTGCCAGCAGTGCCGTAGCAGGGGCGGCTGTAGAGACCCAGTACTTC

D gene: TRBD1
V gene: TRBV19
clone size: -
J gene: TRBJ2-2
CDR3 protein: CASSIDGDRGRAGELFF
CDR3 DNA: TGTGCCAGTAGTATCGATGGAGACAGGGGGCGCGCCGGGGAGCTGTTTTTT

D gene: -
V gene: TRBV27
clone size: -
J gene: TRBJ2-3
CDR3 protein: CASSLSGGGADTQYF
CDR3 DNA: TGTGCCAGCAGTTTATCGGGCGGTGGGGCAGATACGCAGTATTTT

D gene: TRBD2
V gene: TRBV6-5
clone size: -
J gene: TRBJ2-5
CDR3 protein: CASSPSAGVVETQYF
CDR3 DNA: TGTGCCAGCAGTCCATCGGCGGGAGTAGTGGAGACCCAGTACTTC

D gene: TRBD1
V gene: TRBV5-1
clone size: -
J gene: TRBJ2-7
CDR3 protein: CASSGGTGSSYEQYF
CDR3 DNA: TGCGCCAGCAGCGGGGGGACAGGGAGTAGCTACGAGCAGTACTTC

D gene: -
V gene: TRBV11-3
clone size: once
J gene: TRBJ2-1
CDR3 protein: CASSPSQEGVNEQFF
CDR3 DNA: TGTGCCAGCAGCCCTAGCCAAGAGGGTGTAAATGAGCAGTTCTTC

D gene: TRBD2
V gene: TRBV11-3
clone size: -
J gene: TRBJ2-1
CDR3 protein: CASSRGLAGPGNEQFF
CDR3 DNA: TGTGCCAGCAGCAGGGGACTAGCGGGACCCGGCAATGAGCAGTTCTTC

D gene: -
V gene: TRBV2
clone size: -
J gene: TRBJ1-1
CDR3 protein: CASRGGHGGTEAFF
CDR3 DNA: TGTGCCAGCAGAGGAGGGCACGGAGGAACTGAAGCTTTCTTT

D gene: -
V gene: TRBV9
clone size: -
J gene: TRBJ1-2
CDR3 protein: CASSGRNGYTF
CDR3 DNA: TGTGCCAGCAGCGGAAGGAATGGCTACACCTTC

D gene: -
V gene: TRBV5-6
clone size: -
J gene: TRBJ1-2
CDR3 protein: CASSLGAGNYGYTF
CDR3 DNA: TGTGCCAGCAGCTTGGGGGCGGGTAACTATGGCTACACCTTC

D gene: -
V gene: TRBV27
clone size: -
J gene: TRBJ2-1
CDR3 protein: CASSLFDPGPYNEQFF
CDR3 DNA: TGTGCCAGCAGTTTATTCGATCCAGGGCCCTACAATGAGCAGTTCTTC

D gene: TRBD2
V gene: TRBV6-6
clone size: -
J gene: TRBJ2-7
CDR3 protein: CASIQGLAGAFYEQYF
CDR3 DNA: TGTGCCAGCATCCAGGGACTAGCGGGAGCTTTCTACGAGCAGTACTTC

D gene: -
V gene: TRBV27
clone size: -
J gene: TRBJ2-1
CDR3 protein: CASSFLGSRITSPVSEQFF
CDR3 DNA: TGTGCCAGCAGTTTCCTGGGTTCAAGAATAACCTCCCCCGTATCTGAGCAGTTCTTC

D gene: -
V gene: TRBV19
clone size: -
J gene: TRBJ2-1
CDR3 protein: CASREGQSQSAGLYNEQFF
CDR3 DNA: TGTGCCAGTCGAGAAGGACAGTCGCAATCCGCGGGACTTTACAATGAGCAGTTCTTC